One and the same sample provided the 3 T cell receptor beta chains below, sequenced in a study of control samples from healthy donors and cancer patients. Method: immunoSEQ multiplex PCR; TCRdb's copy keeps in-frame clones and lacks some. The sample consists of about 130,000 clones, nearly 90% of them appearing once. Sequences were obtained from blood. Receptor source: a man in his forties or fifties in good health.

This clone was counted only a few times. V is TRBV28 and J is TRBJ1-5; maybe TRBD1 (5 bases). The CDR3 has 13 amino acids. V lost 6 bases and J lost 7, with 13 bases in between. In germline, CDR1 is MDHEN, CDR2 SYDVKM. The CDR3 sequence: CASSSGVRQPQHF. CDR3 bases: TGTGCCAGCAGCTCGGGGGTTCGCCAGCCCCAGCATTTT. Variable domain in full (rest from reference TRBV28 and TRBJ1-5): DVKVTQSSRYLVKRTGEKVFLECVQDMDHENMFWYRQDPGLGLRLIYFSYDVKMKEKGDIPEGYSVSREKKERFSLILESASTNQTSMYLCASSSGVRQPQHFGDGTRLSIL.

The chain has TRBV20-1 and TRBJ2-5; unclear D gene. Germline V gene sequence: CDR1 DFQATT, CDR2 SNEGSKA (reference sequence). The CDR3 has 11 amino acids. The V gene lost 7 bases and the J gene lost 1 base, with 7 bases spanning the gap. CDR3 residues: CSELSQETQYF. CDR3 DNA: TGCAGTGAGTTGTCCCAAGAGACCCAGTACTTC.

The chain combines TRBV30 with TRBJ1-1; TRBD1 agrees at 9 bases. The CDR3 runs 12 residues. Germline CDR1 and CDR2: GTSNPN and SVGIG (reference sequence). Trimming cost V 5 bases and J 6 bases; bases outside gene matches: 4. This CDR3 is CAWAQGAPEAFF. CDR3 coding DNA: TGTGCCTGGGCACAGGGGGCCCCTGAAGCTTTCTTT.